The 23 T cell receptor beta chains below come from one sample, sequenced in a study of technical replicates of blood from four donors. TCRdb's copy holds only in-frame clones and misses some; the assay was immunoSEQ multiplex PCR. The sample lists tens of thousands of clones; around nine tenths were seen once. Sequencing was done on a sample of T cells isolated from PBMCs. The receptors originated from a human donor in good health.

This clone was counted a single time. This chain links TRBV7-9 with TRBJ2-7; 11 bases fit TRBD2. In germline, CDR1 is SEHNR, CDR2 FQNEAQ (reference sequence). The CDR3 loop spans 15 amino acids. The V gene end was trimmed by 5 bases and the J gene end by 5 bases; junction bases not matched to a gene: 8. CDR3 in amino acids: CASSPLAGGPDEQYF. CDR3 nucleotide sequence: TGTGCCAGCAGCCCGCTAGCGGGAGGCCCCGACGAGCAGTACTTC.

The genes are TRBV27 and TRBJ2-7; a weak D match, TRBD2 (6 bases). Germline CDR1 MNHEY, CDR2 SMNVEV (reference sequence). The V gene lost 6 bases and the J gene lost 1 base, with 25 bases spanning the gap. The CDR3 is 18 amino acids. CDR3 sequence (DNA): TGTGCCAGCAGACTTTATAGTGGAGGGGTATACGGGTCCTACGAGCAGTACTTC. Translated: CASRLYSGGVYGSYEQYF.

The chain links TRBV7-2 to TRBJ2-3; the D gene is possibly TRBD2 (5 bases). Germline CDR1 reads SGHTA; CDR2 reads FQGNSA. CDR3 length: 15 amino acids. Trimming pared 2 bases from V and 0 bases from J, leaving 9 bases between. DNA for the CDR3: TGTGCCAGCAGCTTACGCGGGCCTAGCACAGATACGCAGTATTTT. Translation: CASSLRGPSTDTQYF. Variable domain in full (rest from reference TRBV7-2 and TRBJ2-3): GAGVSQSPSNKVTEKGKDVELRCDPISGHTALYWYRQSLGQGLEFLIYFQGNSAPDKSGLPSDRFSAERTGGSVSTLTIQRTQQEDSAVYLCASSLRGPSTDTQYFGPGTRLTVL.

This clone has a single count. The V call is TRBV10-2, the J call TRBJ2-7, with D hard to call. Germline CDR1 reads WSHSY; CDR2 reads SAAADI. The V gene lost 6 bases and the J gene lost 5 bases, with 11 bases spanning the gap. This CDR3 is built from 12 residues. The chain's CDR3 is CASRFSGDEQYF. Written as DNA, the CDR3 is TGCGCCAGCAGATTCTCCGGTGACGAGCAGTACTTC.

The chain uses TRBV5-1 and TRBJ1-1; 8 bases line up with TRBD1. Germline assignment: CDR1 SGHRS and CDR2 YFSETQ. The CDR3 runs to 16 residues. V lost 5 bases and J lost 1; bases outside the gene matches: 10. The CDR3 loop reads CASRPGQARPNTEAFF. CDR3 sequence (DNA): TGCGCCAGCAGACCGGGACAGGCGCGCCCGAACACTGAAGCTTTCTTT. Drawing the rest from reference TRBV5-1 and TRBJ1-1, the complete variable domain is KAGVTQTPRYLIKTRGQQVTLSCSPISGHRSVSWYQQTPGQGLQFLFEYFSETQRNKGNFPGRFSGRQFSNSRSEMNVSTLELGDSALYLCASRPGQARPNTEAFFGQGTRLTVV.

The V gene is TRBV19, the J gene TRBJ2-6, with D possibly matching TRBD2 (5 bases). Germline V CDR1 and CDR2: LNHDA, SQIVND (reference sequence). This CDR3 comprises 16 residues. V shed 8 bases and J shed 0 bases, with 14 bases lying between them. CDR3 DNA sequence: TGTGCCAGTGGTCCGGGATTCCACTCTGGGGCCAACGTCCTGACTTTC. Its protein product is CASGPGFHSGANVLTF.

In nucleotides, the CDR3 is TGTGCCAGCAGTTACGGCAGGGGCTACGAGCAGTACTTC. Encoded protein: CASSYGRGYEQYF. The chain has TRBV6-6 and TRBJ2-7, with D possibly matching TRBD1 (6 bases). There are 13 residues in the CDR3. V was trimmed by 2 bases and J by 3 bases, leaving 8 bases between them. Germline V gene sequence: CDR1 MNHNY, CDR2 SVGAGI (reference sequence).

V is TRBV2 and J is TRBJ1-3; the D is unclear. CDR3 length: 14 amino acids. Trimming left V 3 bases short and J 1 base short, with 7 bases between. Germline CDR1 and CDR2: SNHLY and FYNNEI. The CDR3 nucleotides read TGTGCCAGCAGTGATATCTATTCTGGAAACACCATATATTTT. Protein product: CASSDIYSGNTIYF.

V usage is TRBV27 and J usage is TRBJ2-7; 8 positions agree with TRBD2. The CDR3 is made up of 15 amino acids. Per germline, CDR1 MNHEY and CDR2 SMNVEV (reference sequence). Trimming took 6 bases from V and 3 from J; bases not matched to a gene: 10. As DNA, the CDR3 is TGTGCCAGCAGCCGAAGGGCGGGAGGCAACTACGAGCAGTACTTC. This translates into CASSRRAGGNYEQYF.

The chain recombines TRBV6-6 with TRBJ2-7; 7 bases agree with TRBD2. This CDR3 is built from 13 residues. Per the germline V gene, CDR1 is MNHNY and CDR2 is SVGAGI (reference sequence). With 5 bases clipped from V and 5 bases from J, the junction kept 6 bases outside the gene matches. The CDR3 is CASSRRERDEQYF. For the CDR3, the DNA is TGTGCCAGCAGTAGGCGGGAGCGCGACGAGCAGTACTTC.

The chain couples TRBV29-1 to TRBJ2-1; no clear D. In germline, CDR1 is SQVTM, CDR2 ANQGSEA. The germline V and J ends were trimmed by 5 bases and 0 bases, with 8 bases remaining between them. The CDR3 is made up of 13 amino acids. This CDR3 is CSVIQDSYNEQFF. The CDR3 nucleotides read TGCAGCGTTATACAAGACTCCTACAATGAGCAGTTCTTC.

The chain employs TRBV30 and TRBJ2-7; 13 nucleotides match TRBD2. V was pared by 5 bases and J by 7 bases, with 11 bases of the junction left unmatched. This CDR3 is built from 15 residues. Germline V gives CDR1 GTSNPN, CDR2 SVGIG (reference sequence). The CDR3 DNA reads as TGTGCCTGGTCAAAAGGACTAGCGGGAGCTAAGGAGCAGTACTTC. Translated, it gives CAWSKGLAGAKEQYF.

The V and J genes are TRBV7-2 and TRBJ1-1; D may be TRBD1 (5 bases). The CDR3 is made up of 13 amino acids. Trimming took off 6 bases at V and 3 bases at J, with 11 bases between the two ends. The V gene's germline CDR1 is SGHTA and CDR2 FQGNSA. The CDR3 DNA is TGTGCCAGCAGTCCCGACAGTGACACTGAAGCTTTCTTT. Its protein is CASSPDSDTEAFF.

This chain links TRBV19 with TRBJ2-2, with 11 bases that match TRBD2. The CDR3 extends over 16 amino acids. Per germline, CDR1 LNHDA and CDR2 SQIVND (reference sequence). V lost 6 bases to trimming and J lost 1 base; unmatched junction nucleotides: 4. Written as DNA, the CDR3 is TGTGCCAGTAGAACTAGCGGGAGCCTGAACACCGGGGAGCTGTTTTTT. This codes for CASRTSGSLNTGELFF. The full variable domain, rest sourced from reference TRBV19 and TRBJ2-2, is DGGITQSPKYLFRKEGQNVTLSCEQNLNHDAMYWYRQDPGQGLRLIYYSQIVNDFQKGDIAEGYSVSREKKESFPLTVTSAQKNPTAFYLCASRTSGSLNTGELFFGEGSRLTVL.

The chain has TRBV28 and TRBJ2-7; a weak D match, TRBD2 (6 bases). CDR3 length: 16 amino acids. Deletions cut 3 bases from V and 5 bases from J, with 20 bases between. CDR1 and CDR2 (germline): MDHEN, SYDVKM. This chain's CDR3 is CASSFSLRESKDEQYF. CDR3 DNA: TGTGCCAGCAGTTTCAGTCTACGGGAGTCAAAGGACGAGCAGTACTTC. Together with reference TRBV28 and TRBJ2-7, the CDR3 gives the full variable domain: DVKVTQSSRYLVKRTGEKVFLECVQDMDHENMFWYRQDPGLGLRLIYFSYDVKMKEKGDIPEGYSVSREKKERFSLILESASTNQTSMYLCASSFSLRESKDEQYFGPGTRLTVT.

This chain uses TRBV11-2 with TRBJ1-2; 10 bases line up with TRBD1. From germline, CDR1 is SGHAT and CDR2 FQNNGV. V lost 1 base to trimming and J lost 8 bases; unmatched junction nucleotides: 10. The CDR3 contains 16 residues. CDR3 amino acids: CASSLGTGGSLEGYTF. DNA of the CDR3: TGTGCCAGCAGCTTAGGGACAGGGGGATCTCTAGAAGGCTACACCTTC.

The chain recombines TRBV25-1 with TRBJ2-7, with D tentatively TRBD2 (6 bases). The CDR3 is 11 residues long. The V and J ends lost 10 bases and 7 bases respectively, with 14 bases between them. CDR1 and CDR2 (germline): MGHDK, SYGVNS. CDR3 loop: CATLMGGEQYF. CDR3 coding DNA: TGTGCCACATTGATGGGGGGAGAGCAGTACTTC.

The J gene is TRBJ1-1, the V gene TRBV2; D ambiguous. V was shortened by 8 bases and J by 0 bases, with 13 bases between the two germline ends. This CDR3 region has 14 residues. Germline-derived CDR1 and CDR2 are SNHLY and FYNNEI. As DNA, the CDR3 is TGTGCCAGCTTCACAGCTATTATGAACACTGAAGCTTTCTTT. Residues: CASFTAIMNTEAFF.

This clone is a singleton in its sample. The chain links TRBV27 to TRBJ2-7; TRBD2 is a possible D gene (7 bases). Trimming removed 6 bases from V and 3 bases from J, with 15 bases in between. Germline V CDR1 and CDR2: MNHEY, SMNVEV (reference sequence). The CDR3 loop spans 14 amino acids. CDR3 nucleotides: TGTGCCAGCAGGTCCTTCGGGGGGCACTACGAGCAGTACTTC. Amino acid sequence: CASRSFGGHYEQYF.

A few counts support this clone. The chain carries TRBV27 and TRBJ2-6, with D uncertain. This CDR3 contains 14 residues. CDR1 is MNHEY, CDR2 SMNVEV, per germline (reference sequence). V shed 6 bases and J shed 0 bases, with 6 bases lying between them. CDR3 sequence reads: CASSLYSGANVLTF. The CDR3 DNA sequence: TGTGCCAGCAGCCTGTACTCTGGGGCCAACGTCCTGACTTTC.

The chain recombines TRBV13 with TRBJ1-1; TRBD1 agrees at 7 bases. This CDR3 is built from 13 residues. Germline V gene lookup returns CDR1 PRHDT and CDR2 FYEKMQ (reference sequence). Losses at the gene ends were 5 bases for V and 12 bases for J; bases not matched to a gene: 12. DNA of the CDR3: TGTGCCAGCAGCAGCTCTTTAGGGACAGACCCTTTCTTT. This sequence encodes CASSSSLGTDPFF.

V gene TRBV25-1 combines with J gene TRBJ2-3, with 8 bases matching TRBD2. Germline V gene lookup returns CDR1 MGHDK and CDR2 SYGVNS. V shed 3 bases, J shed 2 bases, and the junction held 4 bases outside the gene matches. The CDR3 loop spans 15 amino acids. The CDR3 sequence is CASSDPAGATDTQYF. CDR3 sequence (DNA): TGTGCCAGCAGTGATCCAGCGGGAGCCACAGATACGCAGTATTTT.

The chain uses TRBV19 and TRBJ1-2, with 8 bases matching TRBD1. There are 13 residues in the CDR3. V shed 6 bases, J shed 8 bases, and the junction held 8 bases outside the gene matches. CDR1 and CDR2 (germline): LNHDA, SQIVND (reference sequence). In DNA form, the CDR3 reads TGTGCCAGTAGCTATACAGGGGGTGCCGGCTACACCTTC. It encodes CASSYTGGAGYTF.